This TCR beta chain was observed in a study of HIV-infected patients and healthy controls. Study-wide context: Total CDR3 counts per chain did not differ significantly between patients and controls. Regarding the study as a whole: Compared with untreated HIV+ repertoires, healthy controls showed roughly threefold more distinct CDR3s and higher Shannon diversity.

V was shortened by 2 bases and J by 5 bases, with 21 bases between the two germline ends. Germline V lookup: CDR1 SEHNR, CDR2 FQNEAQ (reference sequence). The length of the CDR3 is 17 residues. Follow-up blood was drawn about 14 weeks, roughly three months, after antiretroviral therapy began. No cell fractionation was done, so the repertoire covers all unsorted peripheral blood T cells. In the case of this clonotype: Its antigen is not known.

cDNA was made from about 500 ng RNA using alpha and beta constant primers. Separate chain-specific third strand synthesis with multiplexing indices produced the alpha and beta libraries. A 5' RACE adapter with a random hexamer and the SP2 primer site was joined to cDNA. A 12-nucleotide barcode per molecule came from two concatenated random hexamers added pre-amplification. MiXCR was run by TCRdb on the 5' RACE reads, yielding one entry per CDR3 protein. The sample has about 10,000 distinct CDR3 sequences; under 7% are singletons. The material sequenced was blood, taken during antiretroviral therapy. The clonotype was recovered from an adult with HIV infection. The donor label of this sample is uncertain. V and J are TRBV7-9 and TRBJ1-1; weak D call: TRBD1 (5 bases). The CDR3 loop is CASSLFGQGKSGTEAFF. In DNA form, the CDR3 reads TGTGCCAGCAGCTTATTCGGGCAGGGTAAGTCGGGGACTGAAGCTTTCTTT. Full variable domain (missing parts from reference TRBV7-9 and TRBJ1-1): DTGVSQNPRHKITKRGQNVTFRCDPISEHNRLYWYRQTLGQGPEFLTYFQNEAQLEKSRLLSDRFSAERPKGSFSTLEIQRTEQGDSAMYLCASSLFGQGKSGTEAFFGQGTRLTVV.